The source of this T cell receptor (beta chain) is a study of Graves' ophthalmopathy and Graves' hyperthyroidism. Other autoimmune diseases, uncontrolled infections, pregnancy or lactation excluded patients from enrollment. Germline values: CDR1 DFQATT, CDR2 SNEGSKA (reference sequence). The CDR3 totals 14 residues. The V and J ends lost 3 bases and 4 bases, in that order; junction bases with no gene match: 8. At least ten counts were recorded for this clonotype. Amplification targeted the TCR beta CDR3 regions, with RNA transcripts as the source material. An initial RT-PCR round employing HTBI primers preceded a second-round multiplex PCR. TCRdb reprocessed the multiplex PCR reads via MiXCR and lists one record per CDR3 protein. The sample holds some 350,000 distinct CDR3 sequences, 17% seen once.

The clonotype originates from an adult woman with stable Graves' hyperthyroidism. The sample comprised peripheral blood. The gene calls are TRBV20-1 and TRBJ2-5, with TRBD1 matching 7 bases. The CDR3 region has the DNA TGCAGTGCTAGGACCCTGACAGGGTTAGAGACCCAGTACTTC. This translates into CSARTLTGLETQYF.